The T cell receptor (beta chain) described here comes from a study of Ad26.COV2.S vaccination and SARS-CoV-2 variants. Sequenced by immunoSEQ multiplex PCR; TCRdb stores in-frame clones only, minus some. Of some 370,000 clones in the sample, 83% were seen once. The CDR3 has 15 amino acids. V shed 6 bases, J shed 8 bases, and the junction held 12 bases outside the gene matches. The germline gives CDR1 SGHAT, CDR2 FQNNGV. Regarding treatment: around 19 received Ad26.COV2.S at low or high dose, single or two shots; about 5 received placebo; per-sample allocation not given. Vaccine and placebo recipients were sampled on day 63 after the first injection.

The receptor comes from a person aged 18-65 years who received the Ad26.COV2.S COVID-19 vaccine or a placebo. The chain is built from TRBV11-2 and TRBJ2-1; 8 bases line up with TRBD1. Sequencing was performed on peripheral blood, taken in a trial of Ad26.COV2.S vaccine versus placebo. The CDR3 region has the DNA TGTGCCAGCAGTTCCCAGGGGGCAAGAATGGATGAGCAGTTCTTC. It codes for CASSSQGARMDEQFF.